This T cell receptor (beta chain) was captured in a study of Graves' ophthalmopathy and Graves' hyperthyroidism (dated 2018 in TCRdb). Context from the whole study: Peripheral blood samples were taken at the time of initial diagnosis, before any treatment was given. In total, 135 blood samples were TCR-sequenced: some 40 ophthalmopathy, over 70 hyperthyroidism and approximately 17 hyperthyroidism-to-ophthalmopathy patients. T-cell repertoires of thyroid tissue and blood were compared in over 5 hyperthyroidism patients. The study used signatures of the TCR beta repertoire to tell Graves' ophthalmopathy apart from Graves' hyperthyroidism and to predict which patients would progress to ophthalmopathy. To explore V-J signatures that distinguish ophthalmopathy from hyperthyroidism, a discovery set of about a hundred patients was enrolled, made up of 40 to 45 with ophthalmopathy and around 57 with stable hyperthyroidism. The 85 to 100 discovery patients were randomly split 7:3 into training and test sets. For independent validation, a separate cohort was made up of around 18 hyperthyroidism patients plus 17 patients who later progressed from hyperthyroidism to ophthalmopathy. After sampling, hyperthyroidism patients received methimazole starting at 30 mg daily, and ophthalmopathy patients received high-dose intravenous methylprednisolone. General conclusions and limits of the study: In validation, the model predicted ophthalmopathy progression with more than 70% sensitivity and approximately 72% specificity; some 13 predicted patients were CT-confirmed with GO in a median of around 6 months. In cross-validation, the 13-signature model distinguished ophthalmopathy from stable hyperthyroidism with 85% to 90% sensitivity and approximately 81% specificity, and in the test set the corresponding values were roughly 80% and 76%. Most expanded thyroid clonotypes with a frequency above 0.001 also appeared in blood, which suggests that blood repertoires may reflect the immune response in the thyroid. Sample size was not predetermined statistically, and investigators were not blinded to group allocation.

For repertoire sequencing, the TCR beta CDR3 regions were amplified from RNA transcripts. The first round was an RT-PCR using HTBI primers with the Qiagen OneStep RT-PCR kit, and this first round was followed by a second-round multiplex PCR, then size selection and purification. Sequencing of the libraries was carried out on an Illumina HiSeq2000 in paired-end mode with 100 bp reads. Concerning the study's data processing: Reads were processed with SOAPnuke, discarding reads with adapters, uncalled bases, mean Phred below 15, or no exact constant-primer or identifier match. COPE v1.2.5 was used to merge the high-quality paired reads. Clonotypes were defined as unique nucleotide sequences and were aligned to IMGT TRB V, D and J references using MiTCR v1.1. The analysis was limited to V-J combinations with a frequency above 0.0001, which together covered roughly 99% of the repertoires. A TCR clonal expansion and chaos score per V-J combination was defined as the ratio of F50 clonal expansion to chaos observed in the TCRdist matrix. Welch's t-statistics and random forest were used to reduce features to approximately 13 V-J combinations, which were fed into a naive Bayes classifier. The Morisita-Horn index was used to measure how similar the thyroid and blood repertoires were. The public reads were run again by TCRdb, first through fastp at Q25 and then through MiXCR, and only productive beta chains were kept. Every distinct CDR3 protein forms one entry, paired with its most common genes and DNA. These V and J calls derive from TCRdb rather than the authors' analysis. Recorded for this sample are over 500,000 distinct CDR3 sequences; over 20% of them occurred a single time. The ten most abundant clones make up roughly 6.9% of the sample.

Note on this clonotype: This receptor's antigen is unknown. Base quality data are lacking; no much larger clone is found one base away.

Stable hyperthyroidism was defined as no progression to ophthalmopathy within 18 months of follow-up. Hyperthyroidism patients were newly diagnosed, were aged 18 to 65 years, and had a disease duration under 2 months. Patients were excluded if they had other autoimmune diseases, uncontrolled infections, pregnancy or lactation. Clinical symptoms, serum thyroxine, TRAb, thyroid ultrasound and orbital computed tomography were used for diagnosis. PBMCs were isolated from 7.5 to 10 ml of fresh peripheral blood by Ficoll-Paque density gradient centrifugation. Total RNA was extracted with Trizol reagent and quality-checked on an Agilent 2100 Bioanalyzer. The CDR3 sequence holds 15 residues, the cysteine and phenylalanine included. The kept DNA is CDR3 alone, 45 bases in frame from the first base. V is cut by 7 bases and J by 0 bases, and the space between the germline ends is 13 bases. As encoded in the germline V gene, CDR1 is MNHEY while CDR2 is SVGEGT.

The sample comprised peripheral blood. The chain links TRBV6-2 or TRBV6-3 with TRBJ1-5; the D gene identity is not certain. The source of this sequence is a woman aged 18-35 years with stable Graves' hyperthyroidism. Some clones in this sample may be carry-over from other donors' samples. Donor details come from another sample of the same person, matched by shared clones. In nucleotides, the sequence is TGTGCCAGCACCTCTAGTCCTTATAGCAATCAGCCCCAGCATTTT. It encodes CASTSSPYSNQPQHF.